This entry describes one T cell receptor (beta chain). The repertoire was sequenced with immunoSEQ multiplex PCR; TCRdb's copy has only in-frame clones and lacks some. This table holds around 180,000 clones, around 90% found once. The data were taken from a study of control samples from healthy donors and cancer patients. The germline V and J ends were trimmed by 5 bases and 11 bases, with 18 bases remaining between them. Per germline, CDR1 SGHTA and CDR2 FQGNSA. The CDR3 covers 13 residues. The receptor was derived from a woman aged 40 to 50 in good health. The specimen sequenced was blood. The genes are TRBV7-2 and TRBJ1-1; no firm D call. CDR3 region: CASSVRAEGWAFF. In nucleotides, the CDR3 is TGTGCCAGCAGCGTTAGAGCCGAGGGTTGGGCTTTCTTT.